This TCR beta chain stems from a study of T cell changes during pregnancy in multiple sclerosis (dated by TCRdb to between 2017 and 2020). In terms of the full investigation: In women with multiple sclerosis, the researchers looked at how the T cell repertoire shifted as pregnancy progressed.

On this clone: The clone's antigen remains unknown. Per-base qualities were not stored, and no clone one base away is much larger.

The library was generated by the immunoSEQ multiplex PCR assay. The clones in this table, taken by TCRdb from immuneACCESS, are in-frame only. Not every clone is retained; where verified, under half of the shortfall comes from an unresolved V gene, and the cause of the rest is unknown. This sample is represented by roughly 90,000 clones; 90% to 95% of them were singletons. The top ten constitute around 4% of the sample. The material sequenced was peripheral blood, taken in the first trimester of pregnancy. This receptor was taken from a female donor with multiple sclerosis, enrolled in a pregnancy study.

The DNA reads TGTGCCAGCATGGGGTCACAGGCTGGGGGCTACACCTTC. This encodes CASMGSQAGGYTF. This chain joins TRBV27 to TRBJ1-2; the D gene is perhaps TRBD1, from 5 matching bases. From cysteine to phenylalanine, the CDR3 is 13 amino acids long. Only the CDR3 part of the read is kept: 39 bases, read in frame from the first base. Per the germline V gene (reference sequence), MNHEY is the CDR1 and SMNVEV is the CDR2. V is clipped by 7 bases and J by 8 bases, and the sequence between their germline boundaries is 17 bases long.